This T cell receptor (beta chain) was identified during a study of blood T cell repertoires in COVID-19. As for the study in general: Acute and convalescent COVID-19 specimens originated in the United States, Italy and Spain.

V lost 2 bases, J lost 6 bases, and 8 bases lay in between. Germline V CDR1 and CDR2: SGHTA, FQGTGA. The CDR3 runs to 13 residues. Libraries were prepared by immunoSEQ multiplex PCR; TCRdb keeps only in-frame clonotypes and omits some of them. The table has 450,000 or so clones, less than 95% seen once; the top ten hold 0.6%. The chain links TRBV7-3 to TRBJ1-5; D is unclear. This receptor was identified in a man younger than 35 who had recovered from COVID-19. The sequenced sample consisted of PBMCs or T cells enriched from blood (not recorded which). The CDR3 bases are TGTGCCAGCAGCTTAGGTTCGGGTCAGCCCCAGCATTTT. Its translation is CASSLGSGQPQHF.